This T cell receptor beta chain was captured by sequencing in a study of radiotherapy plus CTLA-4 blockade in lung cancer (dated by TCRdb to 2016 to 2019). Notes on the research overall: Objective responses occurred in more than 15% of enrolled patients, and 30% to 40% achieved disease control.

Study-wide conclusions, independent of this receptor: Increased serum interferon-beta after radiation, together with early dynamic changes in blood T cell clones, were reported to be the strongest predictors of response. TCR clones derived from tumors expanded in peripheral blood after treatment with radiotherapy and ipilimumab.

Inclusive of the bounding cysteine and phenylalanine, the CDR3 is 16 residues long. Only the CDR3 region is kept as DNA, spanning 48 bases read in frame from base 1. For CDR1 and CDR2, the germline V gene lists SGHTA and FQGNSA. The V and J ends are trimmed by 1 base and 0 bases, leaving 10 bases between them. Libraries were prepared through the immunoSEQ multiplex PCR assay. TCRdb limited this immuneACCESS table to in-frame rearrangements with V and J called. A share of clones is missing; checked studies link under half to unresolved V genes, and the rest is unexplained. A total of about 51,000 clones appear in this sample, more than 75% of them only once. The top ten hold 8.5% to 9% of the sample. In the case of this clone: There is no known antigen for this receptor. Base qualities are not provided; no much larger clone lies one nucleotide away.

The study tested focal radiation therapy combined with CTLA-4 blockade (ipilimumab) in patients with chemo-refractory metastatic non-small-cell lung cancer. The specimen comprised peripheral blood, sampled from a patient treated with radiotherapy plus ipilimumab. The rearranged chain carries TRBV7-2 and TRBJ2-1; a tentative D call is TRBD2 (6 bases match). The clonotype originates from a human donor with non-small cell lung cancer who had a complete response to radiotherapy plus ipilimumab. The DNA is TGTGCCAGCAGCTTAGGCGGGACGGTCTCCTACAATGAGCAGTTCTTC. Its protein is CASSLGGTVSYNEQFF.